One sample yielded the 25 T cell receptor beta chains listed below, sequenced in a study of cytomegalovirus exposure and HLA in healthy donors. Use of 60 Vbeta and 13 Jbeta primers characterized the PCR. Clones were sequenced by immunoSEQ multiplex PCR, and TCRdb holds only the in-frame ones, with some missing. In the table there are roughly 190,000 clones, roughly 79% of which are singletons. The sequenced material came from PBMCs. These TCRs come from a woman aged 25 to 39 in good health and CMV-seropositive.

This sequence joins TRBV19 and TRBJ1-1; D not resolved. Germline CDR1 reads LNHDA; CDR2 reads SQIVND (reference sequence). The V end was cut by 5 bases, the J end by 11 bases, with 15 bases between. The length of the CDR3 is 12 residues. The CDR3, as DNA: TGTGCCAGTAGTCAAGCCGGGCGCGGGGCTTTCTTT. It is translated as CASSQAGRGAFF.

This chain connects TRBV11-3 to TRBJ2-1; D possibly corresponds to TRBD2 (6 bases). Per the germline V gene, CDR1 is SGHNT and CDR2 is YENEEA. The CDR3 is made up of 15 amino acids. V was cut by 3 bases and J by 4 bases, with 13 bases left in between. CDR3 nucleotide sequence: TGTGCCAGCAGCTTTGGCGGGGTTACGTACAATGAGCAGTTCTTC. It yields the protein CASSFGGVTYNEQFF.

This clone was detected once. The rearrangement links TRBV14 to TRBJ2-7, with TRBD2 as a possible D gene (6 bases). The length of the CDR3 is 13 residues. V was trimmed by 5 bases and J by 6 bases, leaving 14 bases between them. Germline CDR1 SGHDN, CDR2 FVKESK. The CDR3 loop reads CASSGGTAREQYF. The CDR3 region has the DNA TGTGCCAGCAGCGGGGGGACCGCTCGCGAGCAGTACTTC.

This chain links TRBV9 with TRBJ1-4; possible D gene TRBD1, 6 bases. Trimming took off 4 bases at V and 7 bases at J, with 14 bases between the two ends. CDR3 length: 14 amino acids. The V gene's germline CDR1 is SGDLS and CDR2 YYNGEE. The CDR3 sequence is CASSRYRAGEKLFF. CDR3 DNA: TGTGCCAGCAGCAGGTACAGGGCCGGTGAAAAACTGTTTTTT.

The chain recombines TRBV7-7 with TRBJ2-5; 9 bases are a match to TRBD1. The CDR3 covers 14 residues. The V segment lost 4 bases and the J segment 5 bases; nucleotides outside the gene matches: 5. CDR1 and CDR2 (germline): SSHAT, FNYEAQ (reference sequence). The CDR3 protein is CASSSDRGFETQYF. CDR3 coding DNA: TGTGCCAGCAGCTCGGACAGGGGTTTTGAGACCCAGTACTTC.

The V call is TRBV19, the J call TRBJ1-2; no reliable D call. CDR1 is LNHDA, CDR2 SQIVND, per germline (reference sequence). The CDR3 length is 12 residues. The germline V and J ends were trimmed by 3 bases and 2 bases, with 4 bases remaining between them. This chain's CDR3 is CASSIRNYGYTF. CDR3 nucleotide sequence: TGTGCCAGTAGTATCAGAAACTATGGCTACACCTTC.

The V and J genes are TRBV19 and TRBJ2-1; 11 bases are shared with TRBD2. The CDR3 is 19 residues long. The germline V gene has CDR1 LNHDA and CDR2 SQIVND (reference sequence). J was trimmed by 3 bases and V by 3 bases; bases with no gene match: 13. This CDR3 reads CASSIRGLAELTSYNEQFF. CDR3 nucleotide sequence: TGTGCCAGTAGTATTAGGGGACTAGCGGAGCTAACCAGCTACAATGAGCAGTTCTTC.

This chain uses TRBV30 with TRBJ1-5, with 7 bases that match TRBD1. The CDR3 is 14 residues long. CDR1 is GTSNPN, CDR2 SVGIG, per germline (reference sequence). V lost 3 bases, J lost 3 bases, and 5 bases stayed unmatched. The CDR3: CAWRQGENNQPQHF. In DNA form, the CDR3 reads TGTGCCTGGAGGCAGGGGGAAAACAATCAGCCCCAGCATTTT.

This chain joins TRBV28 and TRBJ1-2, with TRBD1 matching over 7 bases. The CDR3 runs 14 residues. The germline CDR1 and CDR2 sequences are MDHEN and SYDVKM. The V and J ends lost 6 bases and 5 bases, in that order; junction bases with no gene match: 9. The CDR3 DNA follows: TGTGCCAGCAGGAACCACAGGGGAGCTTATGGCTACACCTTC. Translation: CASRNHRGAYGYTF.

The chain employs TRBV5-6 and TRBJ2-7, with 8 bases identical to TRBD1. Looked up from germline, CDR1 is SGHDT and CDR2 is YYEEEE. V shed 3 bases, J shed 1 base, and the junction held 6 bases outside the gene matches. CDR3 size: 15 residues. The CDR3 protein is CASSWGQDYSYEQYF. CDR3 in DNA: TGTGCCAGCAGCTGGGGACAGGACTATTCCTACGAGCAGTACTTC.

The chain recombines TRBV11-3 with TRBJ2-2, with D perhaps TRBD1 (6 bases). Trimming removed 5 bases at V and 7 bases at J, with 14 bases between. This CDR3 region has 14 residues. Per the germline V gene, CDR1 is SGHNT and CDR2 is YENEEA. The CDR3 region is CASSRTGINGELFF. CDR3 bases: TGTGCCAGCAGCCGTACAGGGATAAACGGGGAGCTGTTTTTT.

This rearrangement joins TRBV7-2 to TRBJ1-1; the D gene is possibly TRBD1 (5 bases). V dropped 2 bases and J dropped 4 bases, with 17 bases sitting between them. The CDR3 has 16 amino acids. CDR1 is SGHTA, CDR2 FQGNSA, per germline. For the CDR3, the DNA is TGTGCCAGCAGCTTATCAGCGGGGCTGCGTTTCACTGAAGCTTTCTTT. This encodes CASSLSAGLRFTEAFF.

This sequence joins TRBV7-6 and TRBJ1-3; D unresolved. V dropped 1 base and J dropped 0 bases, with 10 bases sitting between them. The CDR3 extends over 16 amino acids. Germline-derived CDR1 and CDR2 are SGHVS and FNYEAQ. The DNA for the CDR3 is TGTGCCAGCAGCTTAGTAGGCACAGCCTCTGGAAACACCATATATTTT. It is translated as CASSLVGTASGNTIYF. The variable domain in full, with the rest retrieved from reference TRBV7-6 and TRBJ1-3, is GAGVSQSPRYKVTKRGQDVALRCDPISGHVSLYWYRQALGQGPEFLTYFNYEAQQDKSGLPNDRFSAERPEGSISTLTIQRTEQRDSAMYRCASSLVGTASGNTIYFGEGSWLTVV.

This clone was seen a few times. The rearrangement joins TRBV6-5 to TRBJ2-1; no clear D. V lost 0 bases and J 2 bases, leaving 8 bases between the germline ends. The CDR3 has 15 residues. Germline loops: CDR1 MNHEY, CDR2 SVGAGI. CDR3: CASSYSSSAYNEQFF. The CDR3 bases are TGTGCCAGCAGTTACTCCTCCTCAGCCTACAATGAGCAGTTCTTC.

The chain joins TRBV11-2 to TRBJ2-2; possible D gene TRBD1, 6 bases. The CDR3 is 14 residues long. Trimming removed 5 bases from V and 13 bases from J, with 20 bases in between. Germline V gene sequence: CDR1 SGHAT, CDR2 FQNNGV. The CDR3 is CASSQTHVGAGLFF. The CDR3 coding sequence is TGTGCCAGCAGCCAAACCCATGTGGGGGCAGGGCTGTTTTTT.

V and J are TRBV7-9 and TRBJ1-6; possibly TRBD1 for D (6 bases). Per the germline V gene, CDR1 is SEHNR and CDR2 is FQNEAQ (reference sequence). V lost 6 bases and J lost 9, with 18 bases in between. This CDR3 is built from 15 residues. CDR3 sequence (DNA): TGTGCCAGCAGGCAATCCGACAGGCCAGGTTCACCCCTCCACTTT. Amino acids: CASRQSDRPGSPLHF.

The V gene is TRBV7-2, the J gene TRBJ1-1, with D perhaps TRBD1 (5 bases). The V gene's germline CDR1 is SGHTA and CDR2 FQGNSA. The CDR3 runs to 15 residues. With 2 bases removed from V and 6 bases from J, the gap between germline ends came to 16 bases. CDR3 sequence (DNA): TGTGCCAGCAGCTTAAACAAACCTGGGGGGGCTGAAGCTTTCTTT. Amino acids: CASSLNKPGGAEAFF.

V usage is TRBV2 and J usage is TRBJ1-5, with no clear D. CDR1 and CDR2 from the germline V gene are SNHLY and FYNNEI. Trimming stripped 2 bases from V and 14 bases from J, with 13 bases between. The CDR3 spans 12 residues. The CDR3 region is CASSEYGLPEHF. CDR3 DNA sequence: TGTGCCAGCAGTGAATACGGTCTACCGGAGCATTTT.

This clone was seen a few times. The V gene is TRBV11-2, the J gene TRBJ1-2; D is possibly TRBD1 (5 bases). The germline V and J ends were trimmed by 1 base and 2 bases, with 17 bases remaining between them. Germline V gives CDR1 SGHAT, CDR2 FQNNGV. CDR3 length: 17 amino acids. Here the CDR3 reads CASSLVPGTQRNYGYTF. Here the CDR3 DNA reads TGTGCCAGCAGCTTAGTTCCTGGGACTCAGAGGAACTATGGCTACACCTTC.

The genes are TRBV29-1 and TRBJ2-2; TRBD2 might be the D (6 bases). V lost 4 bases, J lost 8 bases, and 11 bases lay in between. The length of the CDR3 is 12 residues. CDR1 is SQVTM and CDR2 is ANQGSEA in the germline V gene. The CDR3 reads CSVVRGGGELFF. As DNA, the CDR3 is TGCAGCGTTGTGAGGGGAGGAGGGGAGCTGTTTTTT.

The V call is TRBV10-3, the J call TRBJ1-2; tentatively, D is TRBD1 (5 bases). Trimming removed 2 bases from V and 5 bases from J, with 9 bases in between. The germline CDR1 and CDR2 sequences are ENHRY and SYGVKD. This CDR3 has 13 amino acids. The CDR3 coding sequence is TGTGCCATCAGTGAGGCCAGGGATTATGGCTACACCTTC. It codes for CAISEARDYGYTF.

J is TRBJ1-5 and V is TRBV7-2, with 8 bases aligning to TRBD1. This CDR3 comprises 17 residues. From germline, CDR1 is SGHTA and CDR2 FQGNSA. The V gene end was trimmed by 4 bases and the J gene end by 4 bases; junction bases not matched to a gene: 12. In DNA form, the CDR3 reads TGTGCCAGCAGCTCCAAACAGGGGGTGTGGGAGAATCAGCCCCAGCATTTT. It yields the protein CASSSKQGVWENQPQHF.

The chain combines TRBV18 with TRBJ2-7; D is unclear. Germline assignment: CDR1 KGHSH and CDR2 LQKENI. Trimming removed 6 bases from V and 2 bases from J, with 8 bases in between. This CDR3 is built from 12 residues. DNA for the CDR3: TGTGCCAGCTCCGACGGAGCCTACGAGCAGTACTTC. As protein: CASSDGAYEQYF.

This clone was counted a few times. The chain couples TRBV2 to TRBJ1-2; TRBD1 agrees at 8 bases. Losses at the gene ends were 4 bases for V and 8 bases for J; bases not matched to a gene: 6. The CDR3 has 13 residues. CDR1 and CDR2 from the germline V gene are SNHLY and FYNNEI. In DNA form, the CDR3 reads TGTGCCAGCAGTGTGGACAGGGTGGAAGGCTACACCTTC. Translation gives CASSVDRVEGYTF.

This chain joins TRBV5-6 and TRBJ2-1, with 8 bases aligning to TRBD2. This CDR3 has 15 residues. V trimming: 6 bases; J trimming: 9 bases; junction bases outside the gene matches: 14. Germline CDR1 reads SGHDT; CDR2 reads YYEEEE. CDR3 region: CASTYPGGASGEQFF. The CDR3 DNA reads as TGTGCCAGCACCTACCCCGGGGGGGCCTCTGGTGAGCAGTTCTTC.